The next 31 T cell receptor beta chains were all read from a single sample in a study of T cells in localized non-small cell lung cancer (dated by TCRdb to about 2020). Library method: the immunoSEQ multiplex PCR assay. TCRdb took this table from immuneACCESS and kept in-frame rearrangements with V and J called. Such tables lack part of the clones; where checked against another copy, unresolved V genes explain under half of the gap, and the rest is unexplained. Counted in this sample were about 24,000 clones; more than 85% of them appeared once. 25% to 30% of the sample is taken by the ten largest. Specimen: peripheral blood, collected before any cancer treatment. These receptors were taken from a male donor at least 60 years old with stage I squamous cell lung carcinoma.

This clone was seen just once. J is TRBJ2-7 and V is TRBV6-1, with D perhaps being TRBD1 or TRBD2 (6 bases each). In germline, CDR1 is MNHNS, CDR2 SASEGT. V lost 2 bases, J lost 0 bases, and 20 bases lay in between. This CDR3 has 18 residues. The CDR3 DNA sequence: TGTGCCAGCAGTGAAAGGAACAGGGACTGGACCCTCTCCTACGAGCAGTACTTC. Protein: CASSERNRDWTLSYEQYF.

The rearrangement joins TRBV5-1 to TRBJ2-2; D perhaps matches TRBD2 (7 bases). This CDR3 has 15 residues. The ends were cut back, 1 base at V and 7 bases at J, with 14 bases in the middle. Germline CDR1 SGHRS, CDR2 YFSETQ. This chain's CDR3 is CASSLQAGEGGELFF. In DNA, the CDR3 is TGCGCCAGCAGCTTGCAGGCAGGGGAGGGCGGGGAGCTGTTTTTT.

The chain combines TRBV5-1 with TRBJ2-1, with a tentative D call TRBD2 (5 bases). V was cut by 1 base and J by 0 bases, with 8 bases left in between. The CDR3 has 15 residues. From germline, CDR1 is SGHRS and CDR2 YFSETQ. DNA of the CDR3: TGCGCCAGCAGCTTGCCCGGACTCTCCTACAATGAGCAGTTCTTC. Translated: CASSLPGLSYNEQFF.

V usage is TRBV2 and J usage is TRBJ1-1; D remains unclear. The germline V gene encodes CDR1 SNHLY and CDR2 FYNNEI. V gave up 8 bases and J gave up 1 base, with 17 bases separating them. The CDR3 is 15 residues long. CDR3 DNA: TGTGCCAGCGTAGGTAGCGGCCATTCGAACACTGAAGCTTTCTTT. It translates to CASVGSGHSNTEAFF.

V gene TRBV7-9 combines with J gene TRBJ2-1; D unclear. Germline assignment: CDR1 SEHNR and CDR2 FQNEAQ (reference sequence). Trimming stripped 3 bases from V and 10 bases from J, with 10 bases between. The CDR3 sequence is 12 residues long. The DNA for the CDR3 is TGTGCCAGCAGCTTTACGCATAGAGAGCAGTTCTTC. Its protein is CASSFTHREQFF.

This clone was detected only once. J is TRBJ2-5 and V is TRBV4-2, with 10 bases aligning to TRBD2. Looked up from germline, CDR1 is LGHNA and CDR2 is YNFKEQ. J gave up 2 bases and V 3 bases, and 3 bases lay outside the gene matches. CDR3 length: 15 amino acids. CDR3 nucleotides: TGTGCCAGCAGCCAGTTAGCGGGGGGACAAGAGACCCAGTACTTC. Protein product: CASSQLAGGQETQYF.

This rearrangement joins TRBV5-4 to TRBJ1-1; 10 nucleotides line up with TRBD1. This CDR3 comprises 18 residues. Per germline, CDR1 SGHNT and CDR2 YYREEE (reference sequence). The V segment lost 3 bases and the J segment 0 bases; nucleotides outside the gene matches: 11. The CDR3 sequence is CASSSTGTGAYMNTEAFF. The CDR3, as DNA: TGTGCCAGCAGCTCCACCGGGACAGGGGCCTATATGAACACTGAAGCTTTCTTT.

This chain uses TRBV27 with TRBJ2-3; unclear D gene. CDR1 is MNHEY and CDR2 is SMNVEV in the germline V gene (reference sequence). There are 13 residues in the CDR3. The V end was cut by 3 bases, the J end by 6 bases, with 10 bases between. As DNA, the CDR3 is TGTGCCAGCAGTTTCACCCCCTTCGATACGCAGTATTTT. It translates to CASSFTPFDTQYF.

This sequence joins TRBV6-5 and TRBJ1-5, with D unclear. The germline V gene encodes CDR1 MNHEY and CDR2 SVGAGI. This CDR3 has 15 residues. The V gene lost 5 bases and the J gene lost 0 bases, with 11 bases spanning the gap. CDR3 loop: CASSGPVYSNQPQHF. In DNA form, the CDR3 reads TGTGCCAGCAGTGGGCCGGTTTATAGCAATCAGCCCCAGCATTTT.

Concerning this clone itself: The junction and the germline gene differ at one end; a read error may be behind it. CDR3 sequence (DNA): TGTGCTAGCAGCTTAGAGAGAGGGCCTTACAATGAGCAGTTCTTC. Translated, it gives CASSLERGPYNEQFF. The V and J genes are TRBV7-7 and TRBJ2-1; D possibly corresponds to TRBD2 (5 bases). CDR3 length: 15 residues. Germline assignment: CDR1 SSHAT and CDR2 FNYEAQ (reference sequence).

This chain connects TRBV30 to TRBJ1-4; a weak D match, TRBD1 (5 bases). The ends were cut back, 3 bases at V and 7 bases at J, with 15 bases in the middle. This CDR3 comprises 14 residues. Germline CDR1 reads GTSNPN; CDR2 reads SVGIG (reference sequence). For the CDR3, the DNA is TGTGCCTGGAGGGAGTTGGGGGACGGTGAAAAACTGTTTTTT. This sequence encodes CAWRELGDGEKLFF.

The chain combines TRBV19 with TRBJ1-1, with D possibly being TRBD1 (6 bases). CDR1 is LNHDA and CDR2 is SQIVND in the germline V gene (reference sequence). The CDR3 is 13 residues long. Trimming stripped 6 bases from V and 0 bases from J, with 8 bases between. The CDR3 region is CASSTGLNTEAFF. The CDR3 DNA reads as TGTGCCAGTAGCACAGGGCTGAACACTGAAGCTTTCTTT.

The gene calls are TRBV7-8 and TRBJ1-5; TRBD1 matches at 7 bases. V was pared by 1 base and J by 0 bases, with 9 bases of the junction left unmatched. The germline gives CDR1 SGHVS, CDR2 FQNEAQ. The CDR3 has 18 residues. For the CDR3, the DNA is TGTGCCAGCAGCTTAGGGCGACAGGGACTATATAGCAATCAGCCCCAGCATTTT. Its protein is CASSLGRQGLYSNQPQHF.

CDR3 DNA: TGTGCCAGCAGCGTGGGGGGACAGGTGGTAGGACCCCTCCACTTT. This translates into CASSVGGQVVGPLHF. V and J are TRBV9 and TRBJ1-6, with 8 nucleotides matching TRBD1. The CDR3 is 15 amino acids. Germline loops: CDR1 SGDLS, CDR2 YYNGEE. V was clipped by 2 bases and J by 12 bases; unmatched bases: 10.

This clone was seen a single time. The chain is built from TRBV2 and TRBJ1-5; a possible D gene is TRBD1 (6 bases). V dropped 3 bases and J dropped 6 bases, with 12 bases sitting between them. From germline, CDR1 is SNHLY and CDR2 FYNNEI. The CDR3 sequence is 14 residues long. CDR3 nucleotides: TGTGCCAGCAGTGAGGGGGGGGCACCTCAGCCCCAGCATTTT. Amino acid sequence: CASSEGGAPQPQHF.

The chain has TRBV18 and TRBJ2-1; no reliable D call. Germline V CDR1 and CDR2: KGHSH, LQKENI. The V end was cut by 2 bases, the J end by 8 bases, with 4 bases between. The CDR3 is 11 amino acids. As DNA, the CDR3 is TGTGCCAGCTCACCATGGGATGAGCAGTTCTTC. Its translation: CASSPWDEQFF.

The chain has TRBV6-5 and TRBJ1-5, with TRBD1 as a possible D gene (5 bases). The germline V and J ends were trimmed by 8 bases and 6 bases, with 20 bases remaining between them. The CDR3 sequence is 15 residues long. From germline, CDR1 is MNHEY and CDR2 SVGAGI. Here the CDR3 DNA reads TGTGCCAGCGCGGAAAGTTGGGGGGGAGGTCAGCCCCAGCATTTT. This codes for CASAESWGGGQPQHF.

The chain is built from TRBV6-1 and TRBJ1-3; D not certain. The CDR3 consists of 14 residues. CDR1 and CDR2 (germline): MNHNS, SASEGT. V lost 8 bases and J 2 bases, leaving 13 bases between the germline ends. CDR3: CASDSRPPGNTIYF. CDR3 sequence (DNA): TGTGCCAGCGATAGCAGACCCCCTGGAAACACCATATATTTT.

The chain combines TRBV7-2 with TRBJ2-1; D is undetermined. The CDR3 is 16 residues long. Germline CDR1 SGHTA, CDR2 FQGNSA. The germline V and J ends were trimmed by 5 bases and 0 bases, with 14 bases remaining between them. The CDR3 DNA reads TGTGCCAGCAGCCCAGGACCACCGGTCTCCTACAATGAGCAGTTCTTC. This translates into CASSPGPPVSYNEQFF.

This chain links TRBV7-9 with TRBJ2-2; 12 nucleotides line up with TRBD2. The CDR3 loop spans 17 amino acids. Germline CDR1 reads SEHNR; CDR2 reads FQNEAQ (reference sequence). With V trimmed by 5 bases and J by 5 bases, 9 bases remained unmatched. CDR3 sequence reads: CASSPTTSGRKTGELFF. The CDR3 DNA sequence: TGTGCCAGCAGCCCTACGACTAGCGGGAGAAAGACCGGGGAGCTGTTTTTT.

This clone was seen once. The CDR3 loop reads CASSREGVRGIETQYF. The CDR3 DNA is TGCGCCAGCTCCAGGGAAGGAGTTAGAGGAATAGAGACCCAGTACTTC. This sequence joins TRBV5-1 and TRBJ2-5, with D perhaps TRBD1 (5 bases). Germline CDR1 and CDR2: SGHRS and YFSETQ. Trimming removed 7 bases from V and 4 bases from J, with 23 bases in between. This CDR3 comprises 16 residues. The full variable domain, with the rest looked up from reference TRBV5-1 and TRBJ2-5, is KAGVTQTPRYLIKTRGQQVTLSCSPISGHRSVSWYQQTPGQGLQFLFEYFSETQRNKGNFPGRFSGRQFSNSRSEMNVSTLELGDSALYLCASSREGVRGIETQYFGPGTRLLVL.

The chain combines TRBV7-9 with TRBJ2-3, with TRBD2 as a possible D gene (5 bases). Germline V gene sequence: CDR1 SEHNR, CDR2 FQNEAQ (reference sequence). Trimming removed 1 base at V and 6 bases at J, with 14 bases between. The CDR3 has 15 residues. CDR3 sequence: CASSLGGLGEDTQYF. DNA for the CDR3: TGTGCCAGCAGCTTAGGCGGTCTTGGGGAGGATACGCAGTATTTT.

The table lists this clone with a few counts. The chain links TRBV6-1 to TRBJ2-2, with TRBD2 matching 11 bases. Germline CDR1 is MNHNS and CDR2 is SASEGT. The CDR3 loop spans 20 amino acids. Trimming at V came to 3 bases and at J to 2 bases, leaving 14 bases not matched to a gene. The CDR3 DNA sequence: TGTGCCAGCAGTGACCCCCGAAGTAGCGGGAGGGCCAGTAACACCGGGGAGCTGTTTTTT. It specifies CASSDPRSSGRASNTGELFF.

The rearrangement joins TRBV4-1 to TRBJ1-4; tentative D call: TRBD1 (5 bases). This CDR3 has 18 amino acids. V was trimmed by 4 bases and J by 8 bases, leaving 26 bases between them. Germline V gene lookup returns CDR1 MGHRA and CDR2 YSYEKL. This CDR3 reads CASSPSGGMDEESEKLFF. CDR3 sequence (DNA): TGCGCCAGCAGCCCCAGTGGGGGAATGGACGAGGAAAGCGAAAAACTGTTTTTT.

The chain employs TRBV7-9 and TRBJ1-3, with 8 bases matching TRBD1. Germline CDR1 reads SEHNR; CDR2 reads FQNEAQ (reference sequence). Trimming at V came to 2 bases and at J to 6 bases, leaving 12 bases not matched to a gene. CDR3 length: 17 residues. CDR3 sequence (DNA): TGTGCCAGCAGCTTAACCACAGGACAGGGAGGTGCAAACACCATATATTTT. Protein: CASSLTTGQGGANTIYF.

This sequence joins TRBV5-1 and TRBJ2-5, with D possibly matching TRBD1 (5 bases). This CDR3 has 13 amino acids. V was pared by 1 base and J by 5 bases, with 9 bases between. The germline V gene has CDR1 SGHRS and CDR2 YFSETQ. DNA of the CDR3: TGCGCCAGCAGCTTGCAGGGCCGGGAGACCCAGTACTTC. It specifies CASSLQGRETQYF.

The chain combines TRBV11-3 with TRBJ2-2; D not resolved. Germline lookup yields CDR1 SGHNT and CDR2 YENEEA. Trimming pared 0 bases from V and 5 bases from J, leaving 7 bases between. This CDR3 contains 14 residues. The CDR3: CASSLDWGTGELFF. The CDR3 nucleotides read TGTGCCAGCAGCTTAGATTGGGGAACCGGGGAGCTGTTTTTT.

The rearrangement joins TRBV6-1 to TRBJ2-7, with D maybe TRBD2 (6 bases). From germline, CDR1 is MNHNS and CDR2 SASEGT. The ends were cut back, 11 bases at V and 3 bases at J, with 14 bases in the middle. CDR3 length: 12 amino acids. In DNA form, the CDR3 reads TGTGCCGGAGGGAACCTTAACTACGAGCAGTACTTC. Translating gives CAGGNLNYEQYF.

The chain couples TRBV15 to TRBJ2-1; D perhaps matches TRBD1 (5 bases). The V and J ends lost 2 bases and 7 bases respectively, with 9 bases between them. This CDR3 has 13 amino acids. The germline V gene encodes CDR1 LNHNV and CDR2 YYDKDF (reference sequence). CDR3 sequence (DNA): TGTGCCACCAGCAGAATAGGGGCAAATGAGCAGTTCTTC. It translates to CATSRIGANEQFF.

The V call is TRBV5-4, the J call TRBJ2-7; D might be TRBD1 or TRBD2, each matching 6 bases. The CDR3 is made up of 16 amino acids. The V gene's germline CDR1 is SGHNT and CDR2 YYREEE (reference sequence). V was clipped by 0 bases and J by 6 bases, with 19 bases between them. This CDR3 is CASSLGGTSQLSEQYF. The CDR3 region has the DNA TGTGCCAGCAGCTTGGGCGGGACATCCCAGCTCTCCGAGCAGTACTTC.

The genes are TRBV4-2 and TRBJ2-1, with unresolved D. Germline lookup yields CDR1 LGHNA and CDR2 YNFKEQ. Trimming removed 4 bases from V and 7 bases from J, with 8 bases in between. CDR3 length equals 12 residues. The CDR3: CASSLVGNEQFF. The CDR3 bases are TGTGCCAGCAGCCTAGTTGGGAATGAGCAGTTCTTC.